These 16 T cell receptor beta chains were sequenced from one sample in a study of cytomegalovirus exposure and HLA in healthy donors. Researchers ran the PCR with 60 Vbeta and 13 Jbeta primers. Measured with immunoSEQ multiplex PCR; TCRdb has only the in-frame clones, and not every one. The data hold 110,000 to 150,000 clones, with 73% observed a single time. Material for sequencing was PBMCs. The receptors were sampled from a woman aged 40-49 years in good health and CMV-seronegative.

V and J are TRBV9 and TRBJ1-1; 10 bases fit TRBD1. The CDR3 has 13 residues. The V gene's germline CDR1 is SGDLS and CDR2 YYNGEE. The J segment lost 5 bases and the V segment lost 4 bases, leaving 2 bases of the junction unmatched. CDR3 loop: CASSLGQGTEAFF. CDR3 nucleotide sequence: TGTGCCAGCAGCTTGGGACAGGGGACTGAAGCTTTCTTT.

This clone came up a few times. The rearrangement joins TRBV5-4 to TRBJ2-7, with D possibly being TRBD2 (6 bases). The CDR3 contains 13 residues. Germline assignment: CDR1 SGHNT and CDR2 YYREEE (reference sequence). V lost 3 bases and J 6 bases, leaving 13 bases between the germline ends. The DNA for the CDR3 is TGTGCCAGCAGCTCCCCGGGGGTGGGCGAGCAGTACTTC. Translation: CASSSPGVGEQYF.

This rearrangement joins TRBV5-1 to TRBJ1-1; 7 bases are a match to TRBD1. Germline trimming cut 4 bases from V and 3 bases from J; bases unmatched to any gene: 12. Germline V lookup: CDR1 SGHRS, CDR2 YFSETQ. This CDR3 has 16 amino acids. In DNA, the CDR3 is TGCGCCAGCAGCATAAACAGGGGATGGTCGGACACTGAAGCTTTCTTT. Translated: CASSINRGWSDTEAFF.

V usage is TRBV15 and J usage is TRBJ1-3; a weak D match, TRBD1 (6 bases). Germline CDR1 and CDR2: LNHNV and YYDKDF (reference sequence). With 0 bases removed from V and 3 bases from J, the gap between germline ends came to 21 bases. This CDR3 contains 19 residues. CDR3 residues: CATSRDKRDTYGIGNTIYF. For the CDR3, the DNA is TGTGCCACCAGCAGAGATAAGAGGGACACCTATGGTATTGGAAACACCATATATTTT.

The chain joins TRBV4-2 to TRBJ1-2, with 8 nucleotides matching TRBD1. Trimming at V came to 0 bases and at J to 5 bases, leaving 5 bases not matched to a gene. The CDR3 is made up of 15 amino acids. CDR1 LGHNA and CDR2 YNFKEQ come from the germline V gene. In DNA, the CDR3 is TGTGCCAGCAGCCAAGAAAACAGGGGGTCGTATGGCTACACCTTC. Translation: CASSQENRGSYGYTF.

The V and J genes are TRBV7-9 and TRBJ2-5; weak D call: TRBD2 (6 bases). Trimming took off 5 bases at V and 9 bases at J, with 19 bases between the two ends. Germline assignment: CDR1 SEHNR and CDR2 FQNEAQ (reference sequence). The CDR3 is 14 residues long. CDR3 coding DNA: TGTGCCAGCAGCCCCCCCGGACTACCCTGGGCCCAGTACTTC. Its protein product is CASSPPGLPWAQYF.

V and J are TRBV11-2 and TRBJ1-1; weak D call: TRBD1 (5 bases). Per germline, CDR1 SGHAT and CDR2 FQNNGV. The CDR3 length is 13 residues. Trimming took off 4 bases at V and 1 base at J, with 7 bases between the two ends. The CDR3 bases are TGTGCCAGCAGCTCCCAGGGGAACACTGAAGCTTTCTTT. Protein sequence: CASSSQGNTEAFF.

In its sample, this clone was seen a few times. V is TRBV6-1 and J is TRBJ1-2; tentative D call: TRBD1 (6 bases). CDR1 and CDR2 from the germline V gene are MNHNS and SASEGT. The germline V and J ends were trimmed by 2 bases and 2 bases, with 15 bases remaining between them. This CDR3 contains 16 residues. CDR3 DNA: TGTGCCAGCAGTGAAATAGCGGGGAGGGGGAACTATGGCTACACCTTC. Protein sequence: CASSEIAGRGNYGYTF.

The chain uses TRBV6-1 and TRBJ2-5; D unclear. Germline values: CDR1 MNHNS, CDR2 SASEGT. There are 10 residues in the CDR3. V dropped 4 bases and J dropped 7 bases, with 4 bases sitting between them. The CDR3 DNA is TGTGCCAGCAGTGCTGTGACCCAGTACTTC. The encoded protein is CASSAVTQYF.

The chain recombines TRBV27 with TRBJ2-6, with 7 bases lining up with TRBD1. V lost 6 bases, J lost 0 bases, and 8 bases stayed unmatched. CDR1 and CDR2 from the germline V gene are MNHEY and SMNVEV (reference sequence). CDR3 size: 17 residues. The CDR3 DNA sequence: TGTGCCAGCAGCCCGGGACAGTACAACTCTGGGGCCAACGTCCTGACTTTC. Translation: CASSPGQYNSGANVLTF.

The CDR3 here is CASSLGQGGYEQYF. DNA of the CDR3: TGCGCCAGCAGCTTGGGACAGGGGGGATACGAGCAGTACTTC. The gene calls are TRBV5-1 and TRBJ2-7; 9 bases map to TRBD1. Per germline, CDR1 SGHRS and CDR2 YFSETQ. The CDR3 spans 14 residues. Trimming at V came to 0 bases and at J to 4 bases, leaving 2 bases not matched to a gene. The full variable domain, rest sourced from reference TRBV5-1 and TRBJ2-7, is KAGVTQTPRYLIKTRGQQVTLSCSPISGHRSVSWYQQTPGQGLQFLFEYFSETQRNKGNFPGRFSGRQFSNSRSEMNVSTLELGDSALYLCASSLGQGGYEQYFGPGTRLTVT.

Only one count was recorded for this clone. This chain connects TRBV11-3 to TRBJ1-1; a weak D match, TRBD1 (5 bases). The V end was cut by 5 bases, the J end by 3 bases, with 16 bases between. Germline V lookup: CDR1 SGHNT, CDR2 YENEEA. CDR3 size: 15 residues. DNA for the CDR3: TGTGCCAGCAGCCCGGGGGACGACGGGGACACTGAAGCTTTCTTT. Protein product: CASSPGDDGDTEAFF.

The chain joins TRBV27 to TRBJ2-1, with a weak D call TRBD1 (6 bases). This CDR3 spans 16 amino acids. Trimming took 6 bases from V and 1 from J, leaving 16 bases between them. The germline CDR1 and CDR2 sequences are MNHEY and SMNVEV (reference sequence). The DNA for the CDR3 is TGTGCCAGCAGCCCCCAAGGGGGAACTTCCTACAATGAGCAGTTCTTC. It yields the protein CASSPQGGTSYNEQFF.

The chain recombines TRBV6-1 with TRBJ2-4; 9 nucleotides line up with TRBD1. The germline gives CDR1 MNHNS, CDR2 SASEGT. J was trimmed by 16 bases and V by 6 bases; bases with no gene match: 16. The CDR3 is 14 amino acids. The CDR3 sequence is CASSESKVGQGVYF. In DNA, the CDR3 is TGTGCCAGCAGCGAGTCTAAAGTGGGACAGGGCGTCTACTTC.

This sequence joins TRBV5-1 and TRBJ1-2, with 7 bases that match TRBD1. V lost 6 bases, J lost 6 bases, and 5 bases stayed unmatched. This CDR3 has 12 amino acids. From germline, CDR1 is SGHRS and CDR2 YFSETQ. CDR3 in DNA: TGCGCCAGCAAGGAGGGGGCGAATGGCTACACCTTC. Amino acid sequence: CASKEGANGYTF.

The table lists this clone with a count of one. V is TRBV27 and J is TRBJ2-7; TRBD2 matches 10 bases. Germline values: CDR1 MNHEY, CDR2 SMNVEV (reference sequence). The CDR3 runs to 14 residues. V trimming: 9 bases; J trimming: 0 bases; junction bases outside the gene matches: 5. This chain's CDR3 is CASKLAGSSYEQYV. The CDR3 DNA reads TGTGCCAGTAAACTAGCGGGGAGCTCCTACGAGCAGTACGTC.